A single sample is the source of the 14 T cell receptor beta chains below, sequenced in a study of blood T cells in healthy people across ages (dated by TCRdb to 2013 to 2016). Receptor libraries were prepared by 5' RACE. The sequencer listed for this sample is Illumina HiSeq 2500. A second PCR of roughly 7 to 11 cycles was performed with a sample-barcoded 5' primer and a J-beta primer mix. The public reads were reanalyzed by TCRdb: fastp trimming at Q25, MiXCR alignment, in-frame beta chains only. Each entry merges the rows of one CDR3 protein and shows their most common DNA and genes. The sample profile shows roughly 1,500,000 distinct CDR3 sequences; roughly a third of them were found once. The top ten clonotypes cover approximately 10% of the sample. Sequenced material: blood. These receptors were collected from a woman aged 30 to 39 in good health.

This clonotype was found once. The CDR3 DNA reads as TGTGCCTGGAGTGTTTCCAGCGGTGACTACGAGCAGTACTTC. It translates to CAWSVSSGDYEQYF. The chain uses TRBV30 and TRBJ2-7; possibly TRBD2 for D (5 bases). This CDR3 region has 14 residues. The germline CDR1 and CDR2 sequences are GTSNPN and SVGIG (reference sequence). Trimming removed 0 bases at V and 3 bases at J, with 12 bases between. The variable domain in full, completed from reference TRBV30 and TRBJ2-7, reads SQTIHQWPATLVQPVGSPLSLECTVEGTSNPNLYWYRQAAGRGLQLLFYSVGIGQISSEVPQNLSASRPQDRQFILSSKKLLLSDSGFYLCAWSVSSGDYEQYFGPGTRLTVT.

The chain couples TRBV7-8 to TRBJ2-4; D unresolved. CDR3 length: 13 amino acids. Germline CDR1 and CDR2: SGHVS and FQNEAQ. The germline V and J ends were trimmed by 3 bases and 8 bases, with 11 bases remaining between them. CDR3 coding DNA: TGTGCCAGCAGCTTCCCTCCTGGGGACATTCAGTACTTC. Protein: CASSFPPGDIQYF.

The CDR3, as DNA: TGCAGTGCTAGACCGGGCGGGAGGCAGAATGAGCAGTTCTTC. It codes for CSARPGGRQNEQFF. The V gene is TRBV20-1, the J gene TRBJ2-1, with 8 bases lining up with TRBD2. CDR1 is DFQATT and CDR2 is SNEGSKA in the germline V gene (reference sequence). The CDR3 length is 14 residues. Losses at the gene ends were 2 bases for V and 7 bases for J; bases not matched to a gene: 7.

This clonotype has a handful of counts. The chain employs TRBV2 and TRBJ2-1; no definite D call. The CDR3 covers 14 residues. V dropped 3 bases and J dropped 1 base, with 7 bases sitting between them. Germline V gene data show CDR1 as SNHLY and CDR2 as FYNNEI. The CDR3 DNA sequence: TGTGCCAGCAGTGAGAGGATTTCCTACAATGAGCAGTTCTTC. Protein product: CASSERISYNEQFF.

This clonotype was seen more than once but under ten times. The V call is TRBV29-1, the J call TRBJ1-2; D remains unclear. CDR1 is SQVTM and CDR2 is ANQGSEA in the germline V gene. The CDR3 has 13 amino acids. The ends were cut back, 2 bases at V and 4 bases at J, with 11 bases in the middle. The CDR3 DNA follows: TGCAGCGTTGAACCGGCGGATCTCTATGGCTACACCTTC. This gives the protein CSVEPADLYGYTF.

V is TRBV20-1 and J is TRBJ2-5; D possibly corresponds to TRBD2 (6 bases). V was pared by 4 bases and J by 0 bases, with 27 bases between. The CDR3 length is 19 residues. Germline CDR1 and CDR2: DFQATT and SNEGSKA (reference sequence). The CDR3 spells CSATTRGPYVTWYQETQYF. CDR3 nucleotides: TGCAGTGCTACGACGCGGGGACCTTACGTAACTTGGTACCAAGAGACCCAGTACTTC.

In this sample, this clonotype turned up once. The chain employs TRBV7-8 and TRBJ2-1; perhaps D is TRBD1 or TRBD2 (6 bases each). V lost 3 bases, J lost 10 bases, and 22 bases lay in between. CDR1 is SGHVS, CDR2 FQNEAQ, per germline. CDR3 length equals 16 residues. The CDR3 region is CASSFLGGRLVREQFF. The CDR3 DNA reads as TGTGCCAGCAGCTTTCTCGGGGGCCGTCTAGTTAGGGAGCAGTTCTTC.

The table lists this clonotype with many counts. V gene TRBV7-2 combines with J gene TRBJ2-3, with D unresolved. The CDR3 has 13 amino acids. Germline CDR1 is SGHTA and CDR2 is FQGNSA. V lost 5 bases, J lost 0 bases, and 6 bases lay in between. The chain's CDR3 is CASSGYSTDTQYF. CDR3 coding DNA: TGTGCCAGCAGCGGGTATAGCACAGATACGCAGTATTTT.

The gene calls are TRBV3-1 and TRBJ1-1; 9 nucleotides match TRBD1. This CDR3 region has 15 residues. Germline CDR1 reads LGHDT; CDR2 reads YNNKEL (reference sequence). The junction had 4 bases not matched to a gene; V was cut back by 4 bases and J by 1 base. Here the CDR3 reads CASSPSQGANTEAFF. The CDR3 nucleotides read TGTGCCAGCAGCCCCTCACAGGGGGCGAACACTGAAGCTTTCTTT. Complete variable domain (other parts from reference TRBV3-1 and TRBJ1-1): DTAVSQTPKYLVTQMGNDKSIKCEQNLGHDTMYWYKQDSKKFLKIMFSYNNKELIINETVPNRFSPKSPDKAHLNLHINSLELGDSAVYFCASSPSQGANTEAFFGQGTRLTVV.

The CDR3 DNA reads as TGTGCCAGCAGCCAACTAGCGGGGGCTACCAATGAGCAGTTCTTC. Residues: CASSQLAGATNEQFF. The chain joins TRBV4-2 to TRBJ2-1, with 10 bases aligning to TRBD2. The V gene's germline CDR1 is LGHNA and CDR2 YNFKEQ. The V segment lost 2 bases and the J segment 6 bases; nucleotides outside the gene matches: 4. CDR3 length: 15 residues.

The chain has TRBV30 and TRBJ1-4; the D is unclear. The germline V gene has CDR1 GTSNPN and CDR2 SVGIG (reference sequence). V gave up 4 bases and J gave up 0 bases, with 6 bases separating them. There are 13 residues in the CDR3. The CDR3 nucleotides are TGTGCCTGGACGCGGGCAACTAATGAAAAACTGTTTTTT. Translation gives CAWTRATNEKLFF.

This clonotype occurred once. CDR3 protein: CSASYRGHGELFF. DNA of the CDR3: TGCAGTGCCAGTTATCGGGGTCACGGGGAGCTGTTTTTT. The chain recombines TRBV20-1 with TRBJ2-2; tentative D call: TRBD2 (5 bases). The germline V gene encodes CDR1 DFQATT and CDR2 SNEGSKA (reference sequence). The CDR3 consists of 13 residues. V lost 6 bases and J 7 bases, leaving 15 bases between the germline ends.

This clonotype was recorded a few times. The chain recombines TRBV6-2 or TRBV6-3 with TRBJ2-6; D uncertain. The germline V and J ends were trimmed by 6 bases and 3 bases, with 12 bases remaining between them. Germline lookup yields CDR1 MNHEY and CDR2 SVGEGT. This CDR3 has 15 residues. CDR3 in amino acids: CASRDPQYGANVLTF. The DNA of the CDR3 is TGTGCCAGCAGAGACCCCCAGTATGGGGCCAACGTCCTGACTTTC.

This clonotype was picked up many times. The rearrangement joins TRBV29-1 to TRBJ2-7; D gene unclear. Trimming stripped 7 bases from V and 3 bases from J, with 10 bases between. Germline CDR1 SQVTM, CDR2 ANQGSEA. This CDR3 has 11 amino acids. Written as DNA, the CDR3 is TGCAGCGGGCAGGTAGACTACGAGCAGTACTTC. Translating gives CSGQVDYEQYF.